Below, 11 T cell receptor beta chains from the same sample are listed, as sequenced in a study of T cell changes during pregnancy in multiple sclerosis. The assay was immunoSEQ multiplex PCR, and TCRdb's table has in-frame clones only and misses some. The sample lists about 72,000 clones, 91% occurring once. Sequences were derived from peripheral blood, sampled in the third trimester of pregnancy. The receptors stem from a female donor in good health, enrolled as a control in a pregnancy study.

The J gene is TRBJ1-5, the V gene TRBV7-6, with D unclear. This CDR3 has 15 amino acids. Trimming shortened V by 5 bases and J by 6 bases, and 17 bases separated the two germline ends. CDR1 SGHVS and CDR2 FNYEAQ come from the germline V gene. The CDR3 DNA reads TGTGCCAGCAGCCCCACAGCGGGGTATCTTCAGCCCCAGCATTTT. Amino acid sequence: CASSPTAGYLQPQHF.

The chain employs TRBV19 and TRBJ1-5; a possible D gene is TRBD1 (5 bases). The V end was cut by 3 bases, the J end by 3 bases, with 9 bases between. This CDR3 contains 14 residues. CDR1 is LNHDA, CDR2 SQIVND, per germline (reference sequence). This CDR3 reads CASSMGRANQPQHF. The CDR3, as DNA: TGTGCCAGTAGTATGGGCAGGGCCAATCAGCCCCAGCATTTT.

The rearrangement links TRBV23-1 to TRBJ1-1; D possibly corresponds to TRBD1 (6 bases). TRBV23-1 is identified as an open reading frame with a role that is uncertain. The CDR3 totals 17 residues. Trimming cost V 6 bases and J 1 base, with 21 bases left between them. The CDR3 protein is CASSLNPGQLSNTEAFF. Written as DNA, the CDR3 is TGCGCCAGCAGCCTCAACCCGGGACAACTATCGAACACTGAAGCTTTCTTT.

This chain connects TRBV27 to TRBJ2-7; TRBD2 matches 9 bases. CDR1 is MNHEY, CDR2 SMNVEV, per germline (reference sequence). There are 16 residues in the CDR3. The J segment lost 6 bases and the V segment lost 5 bases, leaving 14 bases of the junction unmatched. The CDR3 coding sequence is TGTGCCAGCAGTCCGACTAGCGGCGAGGCGGTGGGCGAGCAGTACTTC. This gives the protein CASSPTSGEAVGEQYF.

The V and J genes are TRBV4-1 and TRBJ1-5; no clear D. Trimming shortened V by 1 base and J by 1 base, and 14 bases separated the two germline ends. There are 17 residues in the CDR3. Per germline, CDR1 MGHRA and CDR2 YSYEKL. For the CDR3, the DNA is TGCGCCAGCAGCCAAGGGGTTCGGGGATCCAGCAATCAGCCCCAGCATTTT. It codes for CASSQGVRGSSNQPQHF.

This clone was seen just once. This CDR3 is also generated by other DNA sequences in the sample. This rearrangement joins TRBV7-9 to TRBJ2-2; D perhaps matches TRBD2 (6 bases). CDR3 length: 15 amino acids. The germline gives CDR1 SEHNR, CDR2 FQNEAQ (reference sequence). Trimming removed 3 bases from V and 2 bases from J, with 10 bases in between. This CDR3 is CASSLGLSNTGELFF. CDR3 bases: TGTGCCAGCAGCTTGGGACTTTCAAACACCGGGGAGCTGTTTTTT.

V and J are TRBV19 and TRBJ1-1, with a weak D call TRBD1 (5 bases). The CDR3 is 13 amino acids. Germline lookup yields CDR1 LNHDA and CDR2 SQIVND (reference sequence). The ends were cut back, 7 bases at V and 1 base at J, with 10 bases in the middle. CDR3 loop: CASKTDRNTEAFF. In DNA form, the CDR3 reads TGTGCCAGTAAAACAGACAGGAACACTGAAGCTTTCTTT.

The V and J genes are TRBV7-9 and TRBJ1-1; 9 bases map to TRBD1. Losses at the gene ends were 3 bases for V and 1 base for J; bases not matched to a gene: 3. This CDR3 comprises 15 residues. The germline CDR1 and CDR2 sequences are SEHNR and FQNEAQ (reference sequence). The CDR3 DNA reads TGTGCCAGCAGCTTCGACAGGGGGAGGAACACTGAAGCTTTCTTT. Residues: CASSFDRGRNTEAFF.

The V call is TRBV18, the J call TRBJ1-1; 12 nucleotides match TRBD1. Germline CDR1 KGHSH, CDR2 LQKENI. The CDR3 loop spans 16 amino acids. The junction had 2 bases not matched to a gene; V was cut back by 3 bases and J by 0 bases. Here the CDR3 DNA reads TGTGCCAGCTCACCTGGGACAGGGGGCATGAACACTGAAGCTTTCTTT. Amino acids: CASSPGTGGMNTEAFF.

This chain joins TRBV7-2 and TRBJ2-7; TRBD2 agrees at 8 bases. The CDR3 is 15 residues long. The ends lost 6 bases at V and 2 bases at J; junction bases unmatched: 9. From germline, CDR1 is SGHTA and CDR2 FQGNSA. DNA of the CDR3: TGTGCCAGCAGACCTACCGGGACTAGGACCTACGAGCAGTACTTC. Translation: CASRPTGTRTYEQYF.

This clone was seen just once. J is TRBJ1-3 and V is TRBV13, with D perhaps TRBD1 (5 bases). This CDR3 is 13 amino acids long. Germline CDR1 and CDR2: PRHDT and FYEKMQ (reference sequence). The germline V and J ends were trimmed by 5 bases and 2 bases, with 7 bases remaining between them. The CDR3 loop reads CASSEGAGNTIYF. In nucleotides, the CDR3 is TGTGCCAGCAGCGAAGGGGCTGGAAACACCATATATTTT.